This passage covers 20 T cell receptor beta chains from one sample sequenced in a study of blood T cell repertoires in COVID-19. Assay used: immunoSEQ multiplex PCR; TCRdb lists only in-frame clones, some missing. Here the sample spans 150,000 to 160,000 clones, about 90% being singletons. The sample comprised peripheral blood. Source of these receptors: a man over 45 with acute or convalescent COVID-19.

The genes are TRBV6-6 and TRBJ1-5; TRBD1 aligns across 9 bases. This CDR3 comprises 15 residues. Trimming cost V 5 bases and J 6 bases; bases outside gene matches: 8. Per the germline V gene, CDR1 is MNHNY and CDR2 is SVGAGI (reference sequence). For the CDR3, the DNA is TGTGCCAGCAGTAAGGGACAGGGAGAGGGTCAGCCCCAGCATTTT. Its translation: CASSKGQGEGQPQHF.

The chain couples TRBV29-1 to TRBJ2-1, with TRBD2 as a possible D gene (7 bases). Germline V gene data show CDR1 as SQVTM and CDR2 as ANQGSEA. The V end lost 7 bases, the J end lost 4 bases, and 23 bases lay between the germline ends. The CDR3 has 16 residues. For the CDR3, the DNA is TGCAGCGGGGAGGGGGAAGAGGGTGAGCGTTACAATGAGCAGTTCTTC. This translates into CSGEGEEGERYNEQFF.

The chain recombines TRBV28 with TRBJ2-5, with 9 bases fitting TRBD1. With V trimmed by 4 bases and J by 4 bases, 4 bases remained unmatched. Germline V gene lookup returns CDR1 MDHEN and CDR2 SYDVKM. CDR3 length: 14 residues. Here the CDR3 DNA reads TGTGCCAGCAGTTCGGGACAGGGTCTAGAGACCCAGTACTTC. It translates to CASSSGQGLETQYF.

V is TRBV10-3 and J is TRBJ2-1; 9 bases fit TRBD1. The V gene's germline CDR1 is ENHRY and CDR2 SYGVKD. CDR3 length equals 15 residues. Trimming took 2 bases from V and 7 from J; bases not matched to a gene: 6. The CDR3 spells CAISEEGQGNNEQFF. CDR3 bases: TGTGCCATCAGTGAGGAAGGACAGGGGAATAATGAGCAGTTCTTC.

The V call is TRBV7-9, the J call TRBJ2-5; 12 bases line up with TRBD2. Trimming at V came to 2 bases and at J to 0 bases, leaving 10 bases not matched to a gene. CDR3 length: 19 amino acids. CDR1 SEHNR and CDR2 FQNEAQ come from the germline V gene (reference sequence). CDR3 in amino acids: CASSLLAGGSERYQETQYF. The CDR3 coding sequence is TGTGCCAGCAGCTTACTAGCGGGGGGGAGTGAAAGGTACCAAGAGACCCAGTACTTC.

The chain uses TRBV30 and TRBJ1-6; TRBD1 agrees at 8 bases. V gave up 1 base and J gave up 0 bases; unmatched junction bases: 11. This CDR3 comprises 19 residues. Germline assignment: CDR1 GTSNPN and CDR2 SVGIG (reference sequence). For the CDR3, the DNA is TGTGCCTGGAGTGCATTTCGGACAGGGCCCAGCTCCTATAATTCACCCCTCCACTTT. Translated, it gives CAWSAFRTGPSSYNSPLHF.

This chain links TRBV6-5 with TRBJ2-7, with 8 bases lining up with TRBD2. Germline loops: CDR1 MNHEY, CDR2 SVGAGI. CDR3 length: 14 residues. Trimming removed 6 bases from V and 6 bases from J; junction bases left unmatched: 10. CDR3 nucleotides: TGTGCCAGCAGACCAGCGGGGGCCCCTGGCGAGCAGTACTTC. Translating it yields CASRPAGAPGEQYF.

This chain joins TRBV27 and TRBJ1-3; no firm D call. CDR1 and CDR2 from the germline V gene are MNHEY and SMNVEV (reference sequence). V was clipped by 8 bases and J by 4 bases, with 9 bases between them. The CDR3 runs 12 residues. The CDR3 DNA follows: TGTGCCAGCGGGCCCTCGGGAAACACCATATATTTT. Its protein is CASGPSGNTIYF.

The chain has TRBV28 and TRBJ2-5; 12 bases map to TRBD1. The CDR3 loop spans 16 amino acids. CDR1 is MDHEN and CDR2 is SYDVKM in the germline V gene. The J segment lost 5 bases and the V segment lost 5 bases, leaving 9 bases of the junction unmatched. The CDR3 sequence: CASSQPGQGAGETQYF. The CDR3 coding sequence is TGTGCCAGCAGTCAACCGGGACAGGGGGCCGGTGAGACCCAGTACTTC.

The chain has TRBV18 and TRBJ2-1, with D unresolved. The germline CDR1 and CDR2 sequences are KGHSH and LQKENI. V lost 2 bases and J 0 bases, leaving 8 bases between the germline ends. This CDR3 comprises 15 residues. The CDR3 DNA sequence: TGTGCCAGCTCACCATCTTCAGACTCCTACAATGAGCAGTTCTTC. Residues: CASSPSSDSYNEQFF.

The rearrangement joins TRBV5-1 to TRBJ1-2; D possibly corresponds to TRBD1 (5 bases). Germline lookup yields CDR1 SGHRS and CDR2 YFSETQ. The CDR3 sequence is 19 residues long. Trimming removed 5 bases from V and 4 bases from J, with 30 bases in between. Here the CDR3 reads CASSPSLSYPPRGGYGYTF. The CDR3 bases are TGCGCCAGCAGTCCTAGCCTTAGCTACCCACCAAGGGGAGGCTATGGCTACACCTTC. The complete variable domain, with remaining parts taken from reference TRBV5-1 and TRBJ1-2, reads KAGVTQTPRYLIKTRGQQVTLSCSPISGHRSVSWYQQTPGQGLQFLFEYFSETQRNKGNFPGRFSGRQFSNSRSEMNVSTLELGDSALYLCASSPSLSYPPRGGYGYTFGSGTRLTVV.

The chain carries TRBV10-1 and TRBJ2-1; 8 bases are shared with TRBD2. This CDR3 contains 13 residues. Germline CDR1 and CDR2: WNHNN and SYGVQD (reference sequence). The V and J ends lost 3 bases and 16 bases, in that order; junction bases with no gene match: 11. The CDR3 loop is CASSERIAGSQFF. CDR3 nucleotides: TGCGCCAGCAGTGAAAGGATAGCGGGAAGCCAATTCTTC.

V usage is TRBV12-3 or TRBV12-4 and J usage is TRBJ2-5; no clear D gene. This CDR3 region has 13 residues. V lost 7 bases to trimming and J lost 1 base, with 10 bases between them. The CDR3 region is CASTQGAQETQYF. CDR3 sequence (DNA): TGTGCCAGCACCCAAGGAGCCCAAGAGACCCAGTACTTC.

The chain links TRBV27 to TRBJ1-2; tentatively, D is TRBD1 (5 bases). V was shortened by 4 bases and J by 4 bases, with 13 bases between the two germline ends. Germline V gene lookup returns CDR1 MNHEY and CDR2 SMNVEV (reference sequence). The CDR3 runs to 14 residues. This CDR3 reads CASSSPDRTYGYTF. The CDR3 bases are TGTGCCAGCAGTTCCCCAGACAGAACCTATGGCTACACCTTC.

The CDR3 region has the DNA TGTGCCAGCAGCCAAGAATTTAGCACCTCCTACGAGCAGTACTTC. It yields the protein CASSQEFSTSYEQYF. This chain links TRBV3-1 (or the pseudogene TRBV3-2) with TRBJ2-7; D gene ambiguous. Trimming took off 0 bases at V and 0 bases at J, with 9 bases between the two ends. The CDR3 extends over 15 amino acids. Germline CDR1 LGHDT, CDR2 YNNKEL (reference sequence).

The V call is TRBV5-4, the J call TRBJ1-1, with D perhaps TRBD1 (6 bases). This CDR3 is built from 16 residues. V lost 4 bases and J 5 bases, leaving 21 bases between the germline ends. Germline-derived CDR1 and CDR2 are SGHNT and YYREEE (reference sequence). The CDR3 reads CASSLGRGLDLTEAFF. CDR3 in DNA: TGTGCCAGCAGCCTAGGTAGGGGGTTGGATTTAACTGAAGCTTTCTTT. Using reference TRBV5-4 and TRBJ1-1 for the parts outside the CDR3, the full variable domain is ETGVTQSPTHLIKTRGQQVTLRCSSQSGHNTVSWYQQALGQGPQFIFQYYREEENGRGNFPPRFSGLQFPNYSSELNVNALELDDSALYLCASSLGRGLDLTEAFFGQGTRLTVV.

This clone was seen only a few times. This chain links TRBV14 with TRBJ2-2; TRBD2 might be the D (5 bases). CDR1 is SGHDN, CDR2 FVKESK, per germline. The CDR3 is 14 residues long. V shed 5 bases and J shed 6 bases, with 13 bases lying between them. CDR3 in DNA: TGTGCCAGCAGCAAAGGTCGGGGTGCCGGGGAGCTGTTTTTT. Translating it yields CASSKGRGAGELFF.

CDR3 sequence (DNA): TGTGCCAGCAGTTTAGGGACAGGCCCAAGCTCCTATAATTCACCCCTCCACTTT. Residues: CASSLGTGPSSYNSPLHF. The V gene is TRBV28, the J gene TRBJ1-6; 8 nucleotides agree with TRBD1. Germline lookup yields CDR1 MDHEN and CDR2 SYDVKM. Trimming took 2 bases from V and 0 from J; bases not matched to a gene: 6. This CDR3 has 18 amino acids.

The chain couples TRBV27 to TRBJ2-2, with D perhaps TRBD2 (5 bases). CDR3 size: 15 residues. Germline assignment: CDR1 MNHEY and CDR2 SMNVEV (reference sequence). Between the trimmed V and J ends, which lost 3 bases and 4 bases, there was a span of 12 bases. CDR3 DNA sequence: TGTGCCAGCAGTTTCGGCGGGCGTGGCACCGGGGAGCTGTTTTTT. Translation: CASSFGGRGTGELFF.

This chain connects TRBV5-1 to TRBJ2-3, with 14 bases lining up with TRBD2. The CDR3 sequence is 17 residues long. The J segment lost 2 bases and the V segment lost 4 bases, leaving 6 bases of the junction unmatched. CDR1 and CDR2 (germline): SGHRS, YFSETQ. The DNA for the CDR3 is TGCGCCAGCAGCCCCGGACTAGCGGGAGGATACACAGATACGCAGTATTTT. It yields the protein CASSPGLAGGYTDTQYF.